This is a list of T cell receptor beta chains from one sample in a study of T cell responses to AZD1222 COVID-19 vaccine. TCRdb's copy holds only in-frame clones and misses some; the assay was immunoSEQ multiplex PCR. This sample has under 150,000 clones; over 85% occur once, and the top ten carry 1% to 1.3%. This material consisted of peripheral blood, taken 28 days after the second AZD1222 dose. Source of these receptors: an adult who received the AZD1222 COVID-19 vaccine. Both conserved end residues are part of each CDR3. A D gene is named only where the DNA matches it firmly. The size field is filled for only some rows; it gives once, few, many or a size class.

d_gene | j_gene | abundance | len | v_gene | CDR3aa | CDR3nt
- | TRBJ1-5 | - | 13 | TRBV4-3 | CASSLKVWQPQHF | TGCGCCAGCAGCCTGAAGGTGTGGCAGCCCCAGCATTTT
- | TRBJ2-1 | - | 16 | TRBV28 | CASSLYGIGSYNEQFF | TGTGCCAGCAGTTTATACGGGATTGGGTCCTACAATGAGCAGTTCTTC
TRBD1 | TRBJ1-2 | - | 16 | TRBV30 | CAWFTNRQGANYGYTF | TGTGCCTGGTTCACAAACCGGCAGGGGGCAAACTATGGCTACACCTTC
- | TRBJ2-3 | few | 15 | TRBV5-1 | CASSRGGVRTDTQYF | TGCGCCAGCAGTAGAGGCGGGGTGAGGACAGATACGCAGTATTTT
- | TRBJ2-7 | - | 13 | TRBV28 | CASGTPHTYEQYF | TGTGCCTCGGGGACACCACATACCTACGAGCAGTACTTC
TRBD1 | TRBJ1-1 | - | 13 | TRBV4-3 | CASSRGQGTEAFF | TGCGCCAGCAGCCGGGGACAGGGGACTGAAGCTTTCTTT
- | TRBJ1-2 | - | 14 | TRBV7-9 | CASSFLGSNYGYTF | TGTGCCAGCAGCTTCCTCGGGTCGAACTATGGCTACACCTTC
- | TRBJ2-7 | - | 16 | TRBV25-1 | CASSEFEGETPYEQYF | TGTGCCAGCAGTGAATTTGAGGGGGAGACTCCCTACGAGCAGTACTTC
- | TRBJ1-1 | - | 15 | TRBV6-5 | CASSPAGAGGTEAFF | TGTGCCAGCAGCCCCGCGGGGGCGGGAGGCACTGAAGCTTTCTTT
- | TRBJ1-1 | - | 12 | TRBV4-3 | CASSQGGKGAFF | TGCGCCAGCAGCCAGGGGGGCAAAGGAGCTTTCTTT
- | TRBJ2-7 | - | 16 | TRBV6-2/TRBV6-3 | CASSYWARGSSYEQYF | TGTGCCAGCAGTTACTGGGCCAGGGGATCCTCCTACGAGCAGTACTTC
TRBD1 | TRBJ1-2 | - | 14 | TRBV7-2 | CASSPGQGNYGYTF | TGTGCCAGCAGCCCCGGACAGGGGAACTATGGCTACACCTTC
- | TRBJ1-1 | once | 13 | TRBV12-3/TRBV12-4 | CASSPQANTEAFF | TGTGCCAGCAGCCCACAGGCGAACACTGAAGCTTTCTTT
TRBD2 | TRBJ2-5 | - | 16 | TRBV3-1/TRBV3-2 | CASSPGLAGGWETQYF | TGTGCCAGCAGCCCCGGACTAGCGGGAGGGTGGGAGACCCAGTACTTC
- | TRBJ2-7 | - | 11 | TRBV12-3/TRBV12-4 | CASSLGPEQYF | TGTGCCAGCAGTCTCGGACCCGAGCAGTACTTC
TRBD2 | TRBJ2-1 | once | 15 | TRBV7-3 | CASSSLAGGFNEQFF | TGTGCCAGCAGCTCCCTAGCGGGAGGGTTCAATGAGCAGTTCTTC
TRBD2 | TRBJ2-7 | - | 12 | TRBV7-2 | CASSGGGYEQYF | TGTGCCAGCAGCGGGGGGGGCTACGAGCAGTACTTC
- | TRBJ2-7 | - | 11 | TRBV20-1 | CSVPGLYEQYF | TGCAGTGTCCCGGGACTTTACGAGCAGTACTTC
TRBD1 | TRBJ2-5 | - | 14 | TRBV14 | CASSQQGVMQTQYF | TGTGCCAGCAGCCAGCAGGGGGTCATGCAGACCCAGTACTTC
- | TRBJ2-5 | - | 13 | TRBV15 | CATSTGDSETQYF | TGTGCCACCAGCACGGGGGATTCGGAGACCCAGTACTTC
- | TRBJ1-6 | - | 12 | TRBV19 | CASSIERSPLHF | TGTGCCAGTAGTATCGAGCGATCACCCCTCCACTTT
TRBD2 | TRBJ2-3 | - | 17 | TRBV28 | CASSSLSVAGGTDTQYF | TGTGCCAGCAGCTCTCTATCGGTAGCGGGAGGCACAGATACGCAGTATTTT
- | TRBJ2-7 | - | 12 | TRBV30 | CAWSGVRPEQYF | TGTGCCTGGAGTGGCGTCAGGCCCGAGCAGTACTTC
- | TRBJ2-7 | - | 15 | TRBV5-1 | CASSSDHGRSYEQYF | TGCGCCAGCAGCTCGGACCACGGAAGGTCCTACGAGCAGTACTTC
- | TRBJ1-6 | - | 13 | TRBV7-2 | CASSLVGLSPLHF | TGTGCCAGCAGCTTAGTCGGGCTATCACCCCTCCACTTT
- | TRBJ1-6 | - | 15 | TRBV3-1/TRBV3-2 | CASSLTGVKGSPLHF | TGTGCCAGCAGCCTCACCGGGGTCAAGGGTTCACCCCTCCACTTT
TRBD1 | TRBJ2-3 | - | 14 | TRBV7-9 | CASSRTGGGDTQYF | TGTGCCAGCAGCCGGACAGGCGGCGGGGATACGCAGTATTTT
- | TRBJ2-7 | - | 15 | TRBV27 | CASSLTMGGSYEQYF | TGTGCCAGCAGTCTCACGATGGGGGGTTCCTACGAGCAGTACTTC
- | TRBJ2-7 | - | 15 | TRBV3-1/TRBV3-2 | CASSQLAATPYEQYF | TGTGCCAGCAGCCAATTAGCGGCCACGCCCTACGAGCAGTACTTC
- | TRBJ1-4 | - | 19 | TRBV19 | CASSARHVGQEGPAEKLFF | TGTGCCAGTAGTGCACGACATGTGGGTCAGGAGGGGCCAGCTGAAAAACTGTTTTTT
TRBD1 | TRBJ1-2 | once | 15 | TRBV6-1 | CASSEAGQGDYGYTF | TGTGCCAGCAGTGAAGCGGGACAGGGGGACTATGGCTACACCTTC
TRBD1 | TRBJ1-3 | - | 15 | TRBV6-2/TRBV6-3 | CASSPGTVRGNTIYF | TGTGCCAGCAGCCCCGGGACAGTACGAGGAAACACCATATATTTT
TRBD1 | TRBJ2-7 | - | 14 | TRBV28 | CASRPGQNSYEQYF | TGTGCCAGCAGACCGGGACAGAACTCCTACGAGCAGTACTTC
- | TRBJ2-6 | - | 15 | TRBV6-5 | CASRGGNAGANVLTF | TGTGCCAGCAGGGGGGGTAATGCTGGGGCCAACGTCCTGACTTTC
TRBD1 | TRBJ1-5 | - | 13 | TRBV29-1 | CSVATGGGQPQHF | TGCAGCGTCGCCACAGGGGGCGGGCAGCCCCAGCATTTT
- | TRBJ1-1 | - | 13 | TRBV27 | CASSPRENTEAFF | TGTGCCAGCAGCCCCCGAGAGAACACTGAAGCTTTCTTT
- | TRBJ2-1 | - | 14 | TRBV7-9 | CASSPIVGGAEQFF | TGTGCCAGCAGCCCGATAGTGGGCGGCGCTGAGCAGTTCTTC
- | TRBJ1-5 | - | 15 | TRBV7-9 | CASSPGGNGNQPQHF | TGTGCCAGCAGTCCTGGGGGTAACGGCAATCAGCCCCAGCATTTT
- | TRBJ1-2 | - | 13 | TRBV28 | CASSLHRFYGYTF | TGTGCCAGCAGTTTACACAGGTTCTATGGCTACACCTTC
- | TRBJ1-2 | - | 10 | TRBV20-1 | CSAHRVGYTF | TGCAGTGCACACAGGGTTGGCTACACCTTC
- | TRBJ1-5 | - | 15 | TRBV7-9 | CASSLGGAGNQPQHF | TGTGCCAGCAGCTTAGGGGGGGCCGGCAATCAGCCCCAGCATTTT
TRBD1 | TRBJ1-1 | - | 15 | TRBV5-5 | CASSLMEGANTEAFF | TGTGCCAGCAGCTTGATGGAGGGGGCCAACACTGAAGCTTTCTTT
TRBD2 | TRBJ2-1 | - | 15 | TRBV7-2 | CASSPRTSGYNEQFF | TGTGCCAGCAGCCCCAGGACTAGCGGGTACAATGAGCAGTTCTTC
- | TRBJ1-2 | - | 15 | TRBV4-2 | CASSQDTTSDYGYTF | TGTGCCAGCAGCCAAGATACCACCTCTGACTATGGCTACACCTTC
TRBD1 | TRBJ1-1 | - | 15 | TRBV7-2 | CASSLVGQGGVGAFF | TGTGCCAGCAGCTTAGTCGGACAGGGAGGGGTCGGAGCTTTCTTT
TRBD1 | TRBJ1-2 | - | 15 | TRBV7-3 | CASSLTGVGDYGYTF | TGTGCCAGCAGCCTGACAGGGGTTGGTGACTATGGCTACACCTTC
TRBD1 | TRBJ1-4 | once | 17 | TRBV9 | CASSVVGGTGRDEKLFF | TGTGCCAGCAGCGTAGTAGGAGGGACAGGGCGAGATGAAAAACTGTTTTTT
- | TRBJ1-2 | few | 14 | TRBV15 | CATSRDNGAYGYTF | TGTGCCACCAGCAGAGATAATGGGGCCTATGGCTACACCTTC
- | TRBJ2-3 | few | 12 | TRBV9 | CASSLNTDTQYF | TGTGCCAGCAGCCTCAACACAGATACGCAGTATTTT
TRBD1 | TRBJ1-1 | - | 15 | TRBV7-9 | CASSLDRSMNTEAFF | TGTGCCAGCAGCTTGGACAGGTCGATGAACACTGAAGCTTTCTTT
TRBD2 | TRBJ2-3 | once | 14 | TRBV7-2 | CASSFRTSGKGQYF | TGTGCCAGCAGCTTCCGGACTAGCGGGAAGGGGCAGTATTTT
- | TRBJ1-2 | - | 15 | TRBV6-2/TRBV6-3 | CASSYSSSRPVGYTF | TGTGCCAGCAGTTACTCGTCCTCCCGGCCTGTGGGCTACACCTTC
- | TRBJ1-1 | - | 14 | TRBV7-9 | CASSRGPLNTEAFF | TGTGCCAGCAGCCGAGGCCCCCTGAACACTGAAGCTTTCTTT
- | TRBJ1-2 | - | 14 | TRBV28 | CASSLYRTEYGYTF | TGTGCCAGCAGTTTATATAGGACGGAGTATGGCTACACCTTC